A selection of T cell receptor beta chains follows, all from one sample in a study of CD8 T cells in ankylosing spondylitis. TCRdb re-derived calls from the 5' RACE reads in MiXCR, one entry per CDR3 protein. The sample carries 200,000 to 250,000 distinct CDR3 sequences, around 17% recorded once. Sample: blood, either unsorted or a sorted T cell fraction (not recorded which). These receptors all stem from a male donor with ankylosing spondylitis. CDR3s include the opening cysteine and the closing phenylalanine or tryptophan. A D gene is named only where the DNA matches it firmly. The size entry is marked missing in some rows and otherwise reads once, few, many or a size class.

j_call d_call v_call clone_size cdr3_aa cdr3_nt
TRBJ2-1 TRBD2 TRBV5-6 NA CASSLDSGGYNEQFF TGTGCCAGCAGCTTAGACAGCGGGGGCTACAATGAGCAGTTCTTC
TRBJ2-1 NA TRBV5-1 NA CASRGGRAATYNEQFF TGCGCCAGCAGGGGCGGCCGGGCAGCCACCTACAATGAGCAGTTCTTC
TRBJ1-1 NA TRBV6-1 NA CASSPTAGNTEAFF TGTGCCAGCAGTCCCACGGCAGGGAACACTGAAGCTTTCTTT
TRBJ1-4 TRBD1 TRBV12-3/TRBV12-4 NA CASSPAGGNSEKLFF TGTGCCAGCAGTCCAGCAGGGGGCAACTCTGAAAAACTGTTTTTT
TRBJ1-5 NA TRBV13 NA CASSFRQGNQPQHF TGTGCCAGCAGCTTCCGACAGGGCAATCAGCCCCAGCATTTT
TRBJ2-7 TRBD1 TRBV7-9 NA CASSEMGQGYEQYF TGTGCCAGCAGCGAAATGGGACAGGGGTACGAGCAGTACTTC
TRBJ2-6 NA TRBV6-1 few CASSPLGGTGANVLTF TGTGCCAGCAGCCCTCTAGGAGGGACTGGGGCCAACGTCCTGACTTTC
TRBJ2-3 TRBD2 TRBV6-5 NA CASSYLAGGTDTQYF TGTGCCAGCAGTTATTTAGCGGGGGGGACAGATACGCAGTATTTT
TRBJ2-1 NA TRBV5-1 few CASSLAKNEQFF TGCGCCAGCAGCTTGGCCAAGAATGAGCAGTTCTTC
TRBJ1-1 NA TRBV5-1 NA CASSLVVRGNTEAFF TGCGCCAGCAGCTTGGTTGTCAGGGGGAACACTGAAGCTTTCTTT
TRBJ1-5 NA TRBV12-3/TRBV12-4 many CASRKGNHYSNQPQHF TGTGCCAGCAGGAAAGGGAACCATTATAGCAATCAGCCCCAGCATTTT
TRBJ2-3 TRBD1 TRBV6-5 NA CASSYFTGADTQYF TGTGCCAGCAGTTACTTTACAGGGGCAGATACGCAGTATTTT
TRBJ1-5 NA TRBV27 NA CASSLVGVNQPQHF TGTGCCAGCAGTTTAGTTGGGGTAAACCAGCCCCAGCATTTT